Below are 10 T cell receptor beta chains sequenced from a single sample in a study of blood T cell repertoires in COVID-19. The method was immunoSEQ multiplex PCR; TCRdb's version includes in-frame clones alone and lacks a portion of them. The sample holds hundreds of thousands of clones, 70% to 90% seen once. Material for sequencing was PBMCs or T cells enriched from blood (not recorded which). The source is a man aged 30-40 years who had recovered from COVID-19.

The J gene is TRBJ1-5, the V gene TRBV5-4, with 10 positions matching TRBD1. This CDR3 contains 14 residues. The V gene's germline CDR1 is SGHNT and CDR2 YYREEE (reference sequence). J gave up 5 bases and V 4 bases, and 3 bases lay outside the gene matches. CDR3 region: CASSTGQGDQPQHF. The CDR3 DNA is TGTGCCAGCAGCACCGGACAGGGGGATCAGCCCCAGCATTTT.

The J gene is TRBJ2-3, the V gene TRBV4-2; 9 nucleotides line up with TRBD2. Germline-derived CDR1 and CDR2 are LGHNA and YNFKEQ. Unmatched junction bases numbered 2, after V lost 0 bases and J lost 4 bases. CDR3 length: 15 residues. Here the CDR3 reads CASSQEAGGSDTQYF. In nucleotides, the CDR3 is TGTGCCAGCAGCCAAGAGGCGGGGGGGTCAGATACGCAGTATTTT.

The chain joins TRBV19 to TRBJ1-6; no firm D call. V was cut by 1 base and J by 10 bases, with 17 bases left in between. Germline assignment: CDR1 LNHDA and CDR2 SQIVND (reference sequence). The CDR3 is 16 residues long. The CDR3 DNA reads TGTGCCAGTAGTATAGGGCGGAATTTTGGTTCGTCACCCCTCCACTTT. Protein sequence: CASSIGRNFGSSPLHF.

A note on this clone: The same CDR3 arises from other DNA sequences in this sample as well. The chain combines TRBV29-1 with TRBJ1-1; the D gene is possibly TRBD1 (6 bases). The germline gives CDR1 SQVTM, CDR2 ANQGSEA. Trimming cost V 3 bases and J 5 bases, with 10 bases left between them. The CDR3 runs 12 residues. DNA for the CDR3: TGCAGCGTTGATAGGGGGGGAACTGAAGCTTTCTTT. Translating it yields CSVDRGGTEAFF.

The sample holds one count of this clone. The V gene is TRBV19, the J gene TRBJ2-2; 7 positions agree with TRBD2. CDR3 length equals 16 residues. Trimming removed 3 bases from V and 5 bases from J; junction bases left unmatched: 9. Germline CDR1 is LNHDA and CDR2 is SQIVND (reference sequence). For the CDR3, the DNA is TGTGCCAGTAGTATCCGATCCGGGGGGTTGACCGGGGAGCTGTTTTTT. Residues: CASSIRSGGLTGELFF. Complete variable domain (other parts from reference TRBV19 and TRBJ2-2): DGGITQSPKYLFRKEGQNVTLSCEQNLNHDAMYWYRQDPGQGLRLIYYSQIVNDFQKGDIAEGYSVSREKKESFPLTVTSAQKNPTAFYLCASSIRSGGLTGELFFGEGSRLTVL.

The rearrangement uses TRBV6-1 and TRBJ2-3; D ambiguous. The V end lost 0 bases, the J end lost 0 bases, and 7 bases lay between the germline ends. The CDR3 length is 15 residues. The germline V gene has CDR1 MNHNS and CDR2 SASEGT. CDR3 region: CASSEAGKSTDTQYF. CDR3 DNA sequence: TGTGCCAGCAGTGAAGCGGGCAAGAGCACAGATACGCAGTATTTT.

The CDR3 sequence: CASSPIQGPYEQYF. The CDR3, as DNA: TGTGCCAGCAGCCCTATACAGGGCCCCTACGAGCAGTACTTC. The chain joins TRBV28 to TRBJ2-7; a weak D match, TRBD1 (6 bases). Germline CDR1 is MDHEN and CDR2 is SYDVKM. Trimming left V 6 bases short and J 2 bases short, with 14 bases between. This CDR3 is built from 14 residues.

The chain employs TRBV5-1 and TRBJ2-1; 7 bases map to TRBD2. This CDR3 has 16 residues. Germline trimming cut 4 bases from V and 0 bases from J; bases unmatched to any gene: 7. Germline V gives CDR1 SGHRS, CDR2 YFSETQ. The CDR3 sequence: CASSPIERGSYNEQFF. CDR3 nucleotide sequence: TGCGCCAGCAGCCCGATAGAGCGGGGCTCCTACAATGAGCAGTTCTTC.

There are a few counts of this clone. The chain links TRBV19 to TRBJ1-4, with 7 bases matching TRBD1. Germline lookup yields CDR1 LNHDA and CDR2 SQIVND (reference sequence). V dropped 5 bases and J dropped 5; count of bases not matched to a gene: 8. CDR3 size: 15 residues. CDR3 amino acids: CASSALGQSNEKLFF. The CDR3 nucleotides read TGTGCCAGTAGTGCATTGGGACAGTCAAATGAAAAACTGTTTTTT.

The DNA of the CDR3 is TGTGCCAGCAGCTGGCCGGGTCTCGCTAACTATGGCTACACCTTC. Translation gives CASSWPGLANYGYTF. The rearrangement uses TRBV5-6 and TRBJ1-2; D not certain. V was cut by 3 bases and J by 0 bases, with 12 bases left in between. Looked up from germline, CDR1 is SGHDT and CDR2 is YYEEEE. The CDR3 loop spans 15 amino acids.